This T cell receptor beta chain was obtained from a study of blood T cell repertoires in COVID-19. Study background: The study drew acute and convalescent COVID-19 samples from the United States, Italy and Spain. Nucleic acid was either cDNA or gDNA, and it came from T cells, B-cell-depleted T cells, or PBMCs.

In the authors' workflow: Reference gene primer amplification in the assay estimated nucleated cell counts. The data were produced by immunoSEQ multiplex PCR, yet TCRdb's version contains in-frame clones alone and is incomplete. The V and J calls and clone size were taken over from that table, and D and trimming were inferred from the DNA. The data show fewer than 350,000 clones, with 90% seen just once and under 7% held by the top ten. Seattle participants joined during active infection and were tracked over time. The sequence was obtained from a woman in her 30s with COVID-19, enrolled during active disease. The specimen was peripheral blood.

This CDR3 reads CASSRFGTSAYEQYF. The CDR3 nucleotides are TGTGCCAGCAGCCGATTTGGGACTAGCGCCTACGAGCAGTACTTC. V is TRBV11-2 and J is TRBJ2-7; 10 nucleotides match TRBD2. Trimming removed 5 bases from V and 2 bases from J; junction bases left unmatched: 6. The CDR3 is made up of 15 amino acids. The germline V gene has CDR1 SGHAT and CDR2 FQNNGV.